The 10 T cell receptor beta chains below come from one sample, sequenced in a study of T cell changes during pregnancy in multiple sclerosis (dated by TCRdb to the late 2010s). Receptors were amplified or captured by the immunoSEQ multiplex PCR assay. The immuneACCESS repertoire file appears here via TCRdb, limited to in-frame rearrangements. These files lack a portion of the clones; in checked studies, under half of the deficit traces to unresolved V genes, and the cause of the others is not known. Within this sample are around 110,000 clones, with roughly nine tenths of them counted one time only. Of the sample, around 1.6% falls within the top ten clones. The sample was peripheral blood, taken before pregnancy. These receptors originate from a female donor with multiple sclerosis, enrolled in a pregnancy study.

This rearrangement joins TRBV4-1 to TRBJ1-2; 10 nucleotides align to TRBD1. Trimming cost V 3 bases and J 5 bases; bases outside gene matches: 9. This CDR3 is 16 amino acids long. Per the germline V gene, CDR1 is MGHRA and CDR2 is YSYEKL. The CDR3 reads CASSHFFLDRGYGYTF. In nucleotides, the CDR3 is TGCGCCAGCAGCCACTTCTTCCTGGACAGGGGGTATGGCTACACCTTC.

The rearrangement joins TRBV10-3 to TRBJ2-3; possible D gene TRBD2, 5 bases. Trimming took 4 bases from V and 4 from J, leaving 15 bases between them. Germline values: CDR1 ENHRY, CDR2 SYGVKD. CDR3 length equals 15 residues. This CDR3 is CAISVADLGADTQYF. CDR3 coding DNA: TGTGCCATCAGTGTAGCTGACCTGGGAGCAGATACGCAGTATTTT.

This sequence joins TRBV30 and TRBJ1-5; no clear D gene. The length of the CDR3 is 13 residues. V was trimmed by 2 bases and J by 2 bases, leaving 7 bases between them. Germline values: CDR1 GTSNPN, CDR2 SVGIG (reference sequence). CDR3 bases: TGTGCCTGGAGTACTAGGGGCAATCAGCCCCAGCATTTT. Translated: CAWSTRGNQPQHF.

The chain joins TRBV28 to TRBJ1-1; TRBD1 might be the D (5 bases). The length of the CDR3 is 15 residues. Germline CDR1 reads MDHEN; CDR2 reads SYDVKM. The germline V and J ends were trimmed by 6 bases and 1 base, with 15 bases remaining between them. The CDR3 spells CASSNAGRKNTEAFF. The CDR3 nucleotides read TGTGCCAGCAGCAACGCGGGACGGAAGAACACTGAAGCTTTCTTT.

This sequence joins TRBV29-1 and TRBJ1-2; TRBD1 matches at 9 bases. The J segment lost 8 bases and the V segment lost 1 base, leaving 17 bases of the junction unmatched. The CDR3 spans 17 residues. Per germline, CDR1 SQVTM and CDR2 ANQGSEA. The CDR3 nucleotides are TGCAGCGTTGAAGGAGGTTTCGGGTCACAGGGGGCGGAAGGCTACACCTTC. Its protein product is CSVEGGFGSQGAEGYTF.

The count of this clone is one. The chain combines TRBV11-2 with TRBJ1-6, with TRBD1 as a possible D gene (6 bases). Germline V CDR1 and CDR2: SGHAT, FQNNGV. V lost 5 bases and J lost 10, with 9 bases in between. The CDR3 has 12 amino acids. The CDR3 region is CASSPGQSPLHF. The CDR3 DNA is TGTGCCAGCAGCCCGGGACAATCACCCCTCCACTTT.

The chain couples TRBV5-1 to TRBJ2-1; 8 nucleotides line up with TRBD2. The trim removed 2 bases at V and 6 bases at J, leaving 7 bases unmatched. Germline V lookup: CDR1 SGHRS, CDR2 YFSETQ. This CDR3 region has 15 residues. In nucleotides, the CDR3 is TGCGCCAGCAGCTTTAGCGGGAATAAAGGCAATGAGCAGTTCTTC. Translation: CASSFSGNKGNEQFF.

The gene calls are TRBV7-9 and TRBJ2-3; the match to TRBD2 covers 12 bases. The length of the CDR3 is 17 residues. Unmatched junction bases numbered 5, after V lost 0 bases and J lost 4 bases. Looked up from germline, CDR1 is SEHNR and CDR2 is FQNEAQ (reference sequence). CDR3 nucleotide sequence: TGTGCCAGCAGCTTAGCGATTCTAGCGGGAGGGGCAGATACGCAGTATTTT. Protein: CASSLAILAGGADTQYF.

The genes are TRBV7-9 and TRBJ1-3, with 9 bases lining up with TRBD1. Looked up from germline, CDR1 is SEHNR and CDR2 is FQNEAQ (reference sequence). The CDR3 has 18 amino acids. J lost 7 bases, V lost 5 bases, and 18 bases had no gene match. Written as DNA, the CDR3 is TGTGCCAGCAGCGAGAGGGACAGGGCTGTCTCCCAAAGGAACACCATATATTTT. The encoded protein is CASSERDRAVSQRNTIYF.

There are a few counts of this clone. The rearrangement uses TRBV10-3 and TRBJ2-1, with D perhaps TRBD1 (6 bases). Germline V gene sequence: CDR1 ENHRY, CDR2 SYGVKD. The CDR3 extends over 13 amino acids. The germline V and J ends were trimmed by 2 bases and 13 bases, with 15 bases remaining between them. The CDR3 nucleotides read TGTGCCATCAGTGAGACTCTACAGGGACCTCAGTTCTTC. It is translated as CAISETLQGPQFF.